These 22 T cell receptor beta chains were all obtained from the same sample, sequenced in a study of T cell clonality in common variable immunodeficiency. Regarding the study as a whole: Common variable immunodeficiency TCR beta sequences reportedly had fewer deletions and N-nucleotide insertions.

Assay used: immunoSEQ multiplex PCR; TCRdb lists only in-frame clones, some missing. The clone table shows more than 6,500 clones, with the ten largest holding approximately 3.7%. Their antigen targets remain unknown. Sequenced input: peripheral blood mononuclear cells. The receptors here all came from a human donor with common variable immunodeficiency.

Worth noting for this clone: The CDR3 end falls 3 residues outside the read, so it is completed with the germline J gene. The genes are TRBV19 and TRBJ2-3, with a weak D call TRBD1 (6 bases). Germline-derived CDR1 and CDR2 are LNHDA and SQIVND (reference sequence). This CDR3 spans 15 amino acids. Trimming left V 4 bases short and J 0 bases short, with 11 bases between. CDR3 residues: CASSTTGSSTDTQYF. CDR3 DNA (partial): TGTGCCAGTAGTACCACAGGGAGTAGCACAGATACG.

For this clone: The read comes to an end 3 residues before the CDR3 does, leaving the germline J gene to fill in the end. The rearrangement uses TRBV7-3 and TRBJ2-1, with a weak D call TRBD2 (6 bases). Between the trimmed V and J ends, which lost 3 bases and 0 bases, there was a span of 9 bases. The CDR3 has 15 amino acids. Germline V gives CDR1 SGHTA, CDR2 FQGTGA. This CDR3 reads CASSFRGGSYNEQFF. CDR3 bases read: TGTGCCAGCAGCTTTAGGGGAGGCTCCTACAATGAG. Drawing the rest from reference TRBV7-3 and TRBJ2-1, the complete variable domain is GAGVSQTPSNKVTEKGKYVELRCDPISGHTALYWYRQSLGQGPEFLIYFQGTGAADDSGLPNDRFFAVRPEGSVSTLKIQRTERGDSAVYLCASSFRGGSYNEQFFGPGTRLTVL.

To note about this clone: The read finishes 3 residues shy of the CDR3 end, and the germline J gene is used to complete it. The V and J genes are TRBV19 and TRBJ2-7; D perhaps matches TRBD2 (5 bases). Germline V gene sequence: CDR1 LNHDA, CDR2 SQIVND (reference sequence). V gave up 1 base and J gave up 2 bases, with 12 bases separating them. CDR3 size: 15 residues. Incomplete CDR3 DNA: TGTGCCAGTAGTATAGCTCGGGGAAGCCCCTACGAG. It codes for CASSIARGSPYE. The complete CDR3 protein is CASSIARGSPYEQYF.

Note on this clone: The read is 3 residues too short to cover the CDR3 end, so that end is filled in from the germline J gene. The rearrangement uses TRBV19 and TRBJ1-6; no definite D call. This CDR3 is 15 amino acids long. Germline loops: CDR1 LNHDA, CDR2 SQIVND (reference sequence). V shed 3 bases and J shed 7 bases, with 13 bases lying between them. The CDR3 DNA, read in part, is TGTGCCAGTAGTATCCTCTCAGGCGGGAATTCACCC. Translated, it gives CASSILSGGNSP. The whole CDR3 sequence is CASSILSGGNSPLHF.

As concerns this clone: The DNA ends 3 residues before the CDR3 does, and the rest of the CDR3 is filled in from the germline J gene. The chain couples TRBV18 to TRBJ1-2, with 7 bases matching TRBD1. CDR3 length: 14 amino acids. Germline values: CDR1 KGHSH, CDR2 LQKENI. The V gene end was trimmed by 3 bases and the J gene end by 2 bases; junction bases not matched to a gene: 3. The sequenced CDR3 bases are TGTGCCAGCTCACCCGGACAGGAAAACTATGGC. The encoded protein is CASSPGQENYG. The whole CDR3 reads CASSPGQENYGYTF. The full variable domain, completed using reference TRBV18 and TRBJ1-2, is NAGVMQNPRHLVRRRGQEARLRCSPMKGHSHVYWYRQLPEEGLKFMVYLQKENIIDESGMPKERFSAEFPKEGPSILRIQQVVRGDSAAYFCASSPGQENYGYTFGSGTRLTVV.

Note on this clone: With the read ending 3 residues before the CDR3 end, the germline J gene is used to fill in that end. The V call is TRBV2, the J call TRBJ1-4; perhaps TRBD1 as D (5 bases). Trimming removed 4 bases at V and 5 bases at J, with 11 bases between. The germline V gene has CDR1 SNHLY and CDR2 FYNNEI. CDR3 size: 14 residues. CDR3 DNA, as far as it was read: TGTGCCAGCAGTGCAGGGATTCTAAATGAAAAA. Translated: CASSAGILNEK. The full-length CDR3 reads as CASSAGILNEKLFF.

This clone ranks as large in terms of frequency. The part of the CDR3 DNA that was read is TGCAGCGTTGTGGGCCAGGGCGGCCAGCATGAG. As protein: CSVVGQGGQHE. In full, the CDR3 reads CSVVGQGGQHEQFF. The chain recombines TRBV29-1 with TRBJ2-1, with a weak D call TRBD1 (5 bases). The CDR3 end is not reached by the read, which stops 3 residues before it; the germline J gene fills it in. CDR1 and CDR2 (germline): SQVTM, ANQGSEA. V lost 4 bases and J 8 bases, leaving 18 bases between the germline ends. The CDR3 contains 14 residues.

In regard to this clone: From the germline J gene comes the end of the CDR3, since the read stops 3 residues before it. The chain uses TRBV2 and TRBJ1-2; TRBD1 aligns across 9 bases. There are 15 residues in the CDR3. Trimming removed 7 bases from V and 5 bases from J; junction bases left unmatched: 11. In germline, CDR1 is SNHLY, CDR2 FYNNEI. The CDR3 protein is CASTSGTGLFYGYTF. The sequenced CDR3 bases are TGTGCCAGCACCTCCGGGACAGGGCTCTTTTATGGC.

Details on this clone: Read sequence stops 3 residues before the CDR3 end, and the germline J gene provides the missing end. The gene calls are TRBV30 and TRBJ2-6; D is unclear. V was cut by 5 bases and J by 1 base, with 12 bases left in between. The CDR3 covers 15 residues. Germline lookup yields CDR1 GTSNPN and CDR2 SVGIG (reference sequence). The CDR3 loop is CAWDGLGSGANVLTF. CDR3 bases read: TGTGCCTGGGACGGCCTAGGATCTGGGGCCAACGTC.

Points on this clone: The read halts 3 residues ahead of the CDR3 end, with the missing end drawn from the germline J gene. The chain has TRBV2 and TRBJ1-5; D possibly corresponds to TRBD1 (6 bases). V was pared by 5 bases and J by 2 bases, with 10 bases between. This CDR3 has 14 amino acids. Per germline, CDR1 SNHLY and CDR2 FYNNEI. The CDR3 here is CASSLQGRNQPQHF. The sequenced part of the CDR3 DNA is TGTGCCAGCAGTCTGCAGGGGCGCAATCAGCCC.

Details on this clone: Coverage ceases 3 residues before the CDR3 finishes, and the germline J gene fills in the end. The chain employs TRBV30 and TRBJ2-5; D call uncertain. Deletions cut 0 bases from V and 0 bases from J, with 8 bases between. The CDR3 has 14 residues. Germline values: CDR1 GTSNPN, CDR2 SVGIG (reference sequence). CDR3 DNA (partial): TGTGCCTGGAGTGTACTGGTCAACCAAGAGACC. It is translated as CAWSVLVNQET. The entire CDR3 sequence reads CAWSVLVNQETQYF.

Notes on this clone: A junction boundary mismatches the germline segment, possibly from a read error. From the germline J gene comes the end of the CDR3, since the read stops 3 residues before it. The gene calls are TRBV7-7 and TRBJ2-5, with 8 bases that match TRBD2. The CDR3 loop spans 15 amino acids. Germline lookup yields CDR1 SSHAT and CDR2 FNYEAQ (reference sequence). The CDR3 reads CASSSGGLSQETQYF. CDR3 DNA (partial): TGTGCTAGCAGCAGCGGGGGACTATCACAAGAGACC.

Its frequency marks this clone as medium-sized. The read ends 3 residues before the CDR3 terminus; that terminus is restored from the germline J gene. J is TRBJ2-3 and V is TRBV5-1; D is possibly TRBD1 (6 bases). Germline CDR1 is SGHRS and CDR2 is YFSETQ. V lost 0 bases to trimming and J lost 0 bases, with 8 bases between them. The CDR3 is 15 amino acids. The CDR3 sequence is CASSLAGQSTDTQYF. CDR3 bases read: TGCGCCAGCAGCTTGGCCGGACAGAGCACAGATACG.

CDR3 bases read: TGCGCCAGCAGCGGCGGGACAGGGATCACAGATACG. It yields the protein CASSGGTGITDT. The entire CDR3 protein reads CASSGGTGITDTQYF. The gene calls are TRBV5-1 and TRBJ2-3, with 9 bases identical to TRBD1. The DNA ends 3 residues before the CDR3 does, and the rest of the CDR3 is filled in from the germline J gene. V gave up 4 bases and J gave up 2 bases; unmatched junction bases: 5. The CDR3 is 15 amino acids. The germline V gene has CDR1 SGHRS and CDR2 YFSETQ.

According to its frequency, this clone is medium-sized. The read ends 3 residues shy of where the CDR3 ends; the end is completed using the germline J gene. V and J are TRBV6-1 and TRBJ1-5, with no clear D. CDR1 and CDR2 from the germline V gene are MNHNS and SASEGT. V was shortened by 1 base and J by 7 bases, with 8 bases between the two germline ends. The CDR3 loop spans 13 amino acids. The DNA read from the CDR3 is TGTGCCAGCAGTGAAGGACGGGGACAGCCC. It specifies CASSEGRGQP. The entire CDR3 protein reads CASSEGRGQPQHF.

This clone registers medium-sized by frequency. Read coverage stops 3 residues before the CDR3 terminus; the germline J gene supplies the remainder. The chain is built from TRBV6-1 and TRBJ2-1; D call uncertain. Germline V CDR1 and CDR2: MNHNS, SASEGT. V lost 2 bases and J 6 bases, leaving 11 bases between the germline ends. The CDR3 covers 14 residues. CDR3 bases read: TGTGCCAGCAGTGAATTAAGGTCCGCCAATGAG. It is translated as CASSELRSANE. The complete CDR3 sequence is CASSELRSANEQFF.

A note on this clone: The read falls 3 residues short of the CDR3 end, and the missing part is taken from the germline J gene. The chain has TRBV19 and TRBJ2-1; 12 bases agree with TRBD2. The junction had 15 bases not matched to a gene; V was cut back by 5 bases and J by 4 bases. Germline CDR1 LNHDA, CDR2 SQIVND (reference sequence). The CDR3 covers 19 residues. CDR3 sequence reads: CASSPGGTSGRILYNEQFF. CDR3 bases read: TGTGCCAGTAGTCCCGGGGGAACTAGCGGGAGGATCTTGTACAATGAG.

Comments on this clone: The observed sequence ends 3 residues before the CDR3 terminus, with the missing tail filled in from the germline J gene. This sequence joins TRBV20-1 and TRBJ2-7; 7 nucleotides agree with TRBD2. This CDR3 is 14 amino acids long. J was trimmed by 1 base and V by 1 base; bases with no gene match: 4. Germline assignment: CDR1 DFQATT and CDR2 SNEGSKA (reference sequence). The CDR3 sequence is CSARVQGGSYEQYF. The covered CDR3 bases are TGCAGTGCTAGAGTCCAGGGAGGGTCCTACGAG.

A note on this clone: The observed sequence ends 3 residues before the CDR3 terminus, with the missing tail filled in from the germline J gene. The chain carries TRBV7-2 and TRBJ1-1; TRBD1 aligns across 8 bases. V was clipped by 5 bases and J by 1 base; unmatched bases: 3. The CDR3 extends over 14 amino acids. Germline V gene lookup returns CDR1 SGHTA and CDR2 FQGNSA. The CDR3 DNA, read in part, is TGTGCCAGCAGCGTGACAGGGGAGAACACTGAA. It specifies CASSVTGENTE. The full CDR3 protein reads CASSVTGENTEAFF.

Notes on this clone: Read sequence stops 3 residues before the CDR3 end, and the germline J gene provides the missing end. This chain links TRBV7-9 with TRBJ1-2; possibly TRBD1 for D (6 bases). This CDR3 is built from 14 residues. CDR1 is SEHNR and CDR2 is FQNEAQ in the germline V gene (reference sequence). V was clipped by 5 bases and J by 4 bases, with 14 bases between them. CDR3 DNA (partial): TGTGCCAGCAGCAGAAACACGGACAGCTATGGC. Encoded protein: CASSRNTDSYG. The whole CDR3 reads CASSRNTDSYGYTF.

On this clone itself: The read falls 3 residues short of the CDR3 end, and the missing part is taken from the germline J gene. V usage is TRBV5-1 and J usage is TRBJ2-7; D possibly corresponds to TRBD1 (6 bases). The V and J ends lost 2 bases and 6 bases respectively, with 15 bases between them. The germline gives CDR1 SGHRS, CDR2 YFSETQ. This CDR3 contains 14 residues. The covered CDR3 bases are TGCGCCAGCAGCTTCGGACAGAGAGGGAGCGAG. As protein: CASSFGQRGSE. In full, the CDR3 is CASSFGQRGSEQYF.

The CDR3 sequence is CASRRPGQADSPLHF. CDR3 DNA, as far as it was read: TGTGCCAGCAGACGTCCGGGACAGGCGGACTCACCC. The chain joins TRBV7-9 to TRBJ1-6, with 8 bases identical to TRBD1. Sequencing ends 3 residues short of the CDR3 end; the germline J gene provides the rest. V dropped 6 bases and J dropped 10; count of bases not matched to a gene: 11. The CDR3 has 15 residues. Germline CDR1 SEHNR, CDR2 FQNEAQ (reference sequence).